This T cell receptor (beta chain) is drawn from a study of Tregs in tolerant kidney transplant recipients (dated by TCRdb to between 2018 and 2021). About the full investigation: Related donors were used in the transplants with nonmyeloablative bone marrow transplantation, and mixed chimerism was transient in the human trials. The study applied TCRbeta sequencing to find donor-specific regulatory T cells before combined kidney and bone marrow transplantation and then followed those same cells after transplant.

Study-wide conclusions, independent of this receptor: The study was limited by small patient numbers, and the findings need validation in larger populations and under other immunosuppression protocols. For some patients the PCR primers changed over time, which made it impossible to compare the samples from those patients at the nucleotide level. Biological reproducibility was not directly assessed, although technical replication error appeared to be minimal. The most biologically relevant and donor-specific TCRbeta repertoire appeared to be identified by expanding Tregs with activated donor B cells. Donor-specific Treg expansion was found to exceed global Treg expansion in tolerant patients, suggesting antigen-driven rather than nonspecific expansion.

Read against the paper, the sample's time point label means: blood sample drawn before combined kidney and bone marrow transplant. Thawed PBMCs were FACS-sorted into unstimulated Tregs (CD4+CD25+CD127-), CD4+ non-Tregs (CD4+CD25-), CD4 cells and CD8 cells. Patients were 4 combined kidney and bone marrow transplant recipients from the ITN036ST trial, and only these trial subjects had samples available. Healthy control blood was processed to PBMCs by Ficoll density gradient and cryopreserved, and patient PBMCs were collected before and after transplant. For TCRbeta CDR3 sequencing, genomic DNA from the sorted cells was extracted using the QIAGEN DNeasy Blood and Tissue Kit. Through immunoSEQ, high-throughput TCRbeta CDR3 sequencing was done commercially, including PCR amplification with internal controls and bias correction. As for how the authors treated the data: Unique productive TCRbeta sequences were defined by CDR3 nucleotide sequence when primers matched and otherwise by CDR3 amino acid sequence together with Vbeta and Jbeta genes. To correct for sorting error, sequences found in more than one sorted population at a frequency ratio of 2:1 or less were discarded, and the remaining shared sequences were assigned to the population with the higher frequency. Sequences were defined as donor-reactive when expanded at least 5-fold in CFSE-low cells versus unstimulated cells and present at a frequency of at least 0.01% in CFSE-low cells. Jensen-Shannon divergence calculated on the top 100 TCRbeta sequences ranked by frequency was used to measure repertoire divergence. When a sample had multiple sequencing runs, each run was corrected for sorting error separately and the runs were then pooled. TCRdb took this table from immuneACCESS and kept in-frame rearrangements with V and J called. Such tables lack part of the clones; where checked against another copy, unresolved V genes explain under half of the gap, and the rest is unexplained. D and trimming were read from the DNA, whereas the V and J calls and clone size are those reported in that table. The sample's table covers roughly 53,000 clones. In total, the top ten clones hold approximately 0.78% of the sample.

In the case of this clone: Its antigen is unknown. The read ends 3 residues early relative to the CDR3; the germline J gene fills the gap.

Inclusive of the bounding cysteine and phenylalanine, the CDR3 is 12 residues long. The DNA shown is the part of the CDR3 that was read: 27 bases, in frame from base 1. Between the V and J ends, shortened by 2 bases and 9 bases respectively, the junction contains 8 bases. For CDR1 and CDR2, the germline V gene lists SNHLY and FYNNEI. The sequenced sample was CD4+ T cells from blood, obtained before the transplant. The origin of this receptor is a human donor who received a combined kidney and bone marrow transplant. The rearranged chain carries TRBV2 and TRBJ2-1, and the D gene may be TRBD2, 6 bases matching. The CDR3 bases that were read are TGTGCCAGCAGTGAATCGGGACTTGAG. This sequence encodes CASSESGLE. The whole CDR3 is CASSESGLEQFF. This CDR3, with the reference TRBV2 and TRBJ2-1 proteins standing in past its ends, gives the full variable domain EPEVTQTPSHQVTQMGQEVILRCVPISNHLYFYWYRQILGQKVEFLVSFYNNEISEKSEIFDDQFSVERPDGSNFTLKIRSTKLEDSAMYFCASSESGLEQFFGPGTRLTVL.